The sequence of this TCR beta chain was determined in a study of shared clonotypes between healthy human individuals. Across several immunoSEQ plates, the genomic DNA of each subset was split evenly. Measured with immunoSEQ multiplex PCR; TCRdb has only the in-frame clones, and not every one. The data contain about 500,000 clones, around 77% of them singletons. This clone was seen once. CDR1 and CDR2 (germline): SEHNR, FQNEAQ (reference sequence). The CDR3 is 15 residues long. The J segment lost 4 bases and the V segment lost 7 bases, leaving 4 bases of the junction unmatched. Sequenced material: PBMCs. The receptor comes from a woman in her thirties or forties in good health. Some clones in this sample may be carry-over from other donors' samples. The rearrangement joins TRBV7-9 to TRBJ2-3, with TRBD2 identical over 14 bases. In DNA form, the CDR3 reads TGTGCCAGCACCACGGGACTAGCGGGAGCAGATACGCAGTATTTT. Translated, it gives CASTTGLAGADTQYF.